Shown below are 32 T cell receptor beta chains from a single sample sequenced in a study of CXCR3-negative and CXCR3-positive naive CD8 T cells. For these TCRs, the target antigens are not known. The authors made the TRB cDNA libraries by 5' RACE using UMI labels. No DNA is given; TCRdb re-called the 5' RACE reads and lists each CDR3 protein once. The table lists 84,000 or so distinct CDR3 sequences. Points from the study as a whole: Greater hydrophobicity was found in TRB CDR3s of CXCR3-positive naive cells than of CXCR3-negative naive cells.

Sequencing was performed on naive CXCR3+ CD8+ T cells from blood. As to subset: CD45RO-CCR7+CD27+CD95- naive CD8+ T cells expressing CXCR3 (TNR3+). Receptors were obtained from a human donor in good health. Some clones in this sample may be carry-over from other donors' samples.

The chain has TRBV14 and TRBJ2-1; the TCRdb D gene call, TRBD2, has no DNA to confirm it. The CDR3 has 19 residues. The V gene's germline CDR1 is SGHDN and CDR2 FVKESK. CDR3 residues: CASSQELAGYTLLYNEQFF.

The V gene is TRBV6-1, the J gene TRBJ2-2; TCRdb returns TRBD1, unconfirmable since there is no DNA. Germline CDR1 and CDR2: MNHNS and SASEGT. The CDR3 consists of 11 residues. The CDR3 here is CASSRGGELFF.

J is TRBJ1-1 and V is TRBV7-9. This CDR3 contains 18 residues. Germline V gives CDR1 SEHNR, CDR2 FQNEAQ (reference sequence). The CDR3 is CASSLIGGQKNMNTEAFF.

The chain links TRBV10-3 to TRBJ2-7. Germline lookup yields CDR1 ENHRY and CDR2 SYGVKD. The length of the CDR3 is 14 residues. The CDR3 loop reads CAITNGPITSEQYF.

This sequence joins TRBV6-4 and TRBJ2-7; TCRdb outputs TRBD1, but without DNA this stays unchecked. The CDR3 runs to 14 residues. The germline gives CDR1 MRHNA, CDR2 SNTAGT. The CDR3 sequence: CASSDDREIYEQYF.

The V call is TRBV24-1, the J call TRBJ2-2; TCRdb calls TRBD2, which cannot be checked without DNA. Germline V gene sequence: CDR1 KGHDR, CDR2 SFDVKD. The CDR3 contains 17 residues. CDR3 loop: CATSDNSGTRPTGELFF.

The gene calls are TRBV5-1 and TRBJ1-6; TCRdb's assignment of TRBD1 cannot be checked, as there is no DNA. Per germline, CDR1 SGHRS and CDR2 YFSETQ. The CDR3 covers 15 residues. CDR3 sequence: CASSPVGQGDSPLHF.

The chain combines TRBV15 with TRBJ2-6. CDR1 and CDR2 (germline): LNHNV, YYDKDF (reference sequence). The CDR3 sequence is 16 residues long. Here the CDR3 reads CATSRDWTSGANVLTF.

V and J are TRBV9 and TRBJ2-5; TCRdb proposes TRBD2, but this gene call is untestable without DNA. Looked up from germline, CDR1 is SGDLS and CDR2 is YYNGEE. The CDR3 length is 13 residues. The CDR3 spells CASGGTSQETQYF. Complete variable domain (other parts from reference TRBV9 and TRBJ2-5): DSGVTQTPKHLITATGQRVTLRCSPRSGDLSVYWYQQSLDQGLQFLIQYYNGEERAKGNILERFSAQQFPDLHSELNLSSLELGDSALYFCASGGTSQETQYFGPGTRLLVL.

This chain connects TRBV25-1 to TRBJ1-1. The CDR3 loop spans 12 amino acids. Germline CDR1 reads MGHDK; CDR2 reads SYGVNS. The CDR3 here is CASSEWGTEAFF.

J is TRBJ2-7 and V is TRBV28. CDR1 and CDR2 (germline): MDHEN, SYDVKM. CDR3 length equals 12 residues. CDR3 residues: CASSSIEYEQYF.

The chain uses TRBV9 and TRBJ2-7. This CDR3 is 15 amino acids long. Germline V CDR1 and CDR2: SGDLS, YYNGEE. CDR3 loop: CASSPWTGASYEQYF. Supplemented by reference TRBV9 and TRBJ2-7, the full variable domain reads DSGVTQTPKHLITATGQRVTLRCSPRSGDLSVYWYQQSLDQGLQFLIQYYNGEERAKGNILERFSAQQFPDLHSELNLSSLELGDSALYFCASSPWTGASYEQYFGPGTRLTVT.

This chain links TRBV7-3 with TRBJ2-7. The germline V gene encodes CDR1 SGHTA and CDR2 FQGTGA. CDR3 length equals 13 residues. The CDR3 here is CASSLGAPYEQYF.

The chain recombines TRBV5-1 with TRBJ1-6; TCRdb picks TRBD1, but there is no DNA to check that call. Germline V gene sequence: CDR1 SGHRS, CDR2 YFSETQ. CDR3 length equals 14 residues. This CDR3 is CASSVQQGGSPLHF.

The J gene is TRBJ2-2, the V gene TRBV12-3 or TRBV12-4; TCRdb gives TRBD2 as the D gene, but with no DNA this cannot be confirmed. The CDR3 totals 16 residues. Here the CDR3 reads CASSSGGEFLPGELFF.

The J gene is TRBJ1-2, the V gene TRBV14. The CDR3 has 15 amino acids. Germline values: CDR1 SGHDN, CDR2 FVKESK. The CDR3 spells CASSQGPFSNYGYTF. Filled out from reference TRBV14 and TRBJ1-2, the complete variable domain reads EAGVTQFPSHSVIEKGQTVTLRCDPISGHDNLYWYRRVMGKEIKFLLHFVKESKQDESGMPNNRFLAERTGGTYSTLKVQPAELEDSGVYFCASSQGPFSNYGYTFGSGTRLTVV.

The chain links TRBV11-2 to TRBJ2-3; TCRdb returns TRBD2, unconfirmable since there is no DNA. The CDR3 length is 16 residues. Per the germline V gene, CDR1 is SGHAT and CDR2 is FQNNGV. The CDR3 here is CASSNIPGTKSDTQYF.

The rearrangement joins TRBV14 to TRBJ2-7; the D call from TCRdb, TRBD2, cannot be confirmed without DNA. Germline V gene sequence: CDR1 SGHDN, CDR2 FVKESK. This CDR3 has 14 residues. The CDR3 loop is CASSQARRPYEQYF.

The chain has TRBV15 and TRBJ1-5; no DNA is available, so the TRBD1 call from TCRdb remains unchecked. CDR1 is LNHNV and CDR2 is YYDKDF in the germline V gene (reference sequence). This CDR3 has 16 residues. The CDR3 region is CATSPGTGRSYQPQHF.

The V call is TRBV7-2, the J call TRBJ2-1; as DNA is missing, the TRBD1 call by TCRdb cannot be tested. The CDR3 is made up of 16 amino acids. The germline gives CDR1 SGHTA, CDR2 FQGNSA. Here the CDR3 reads CASSFPGQGADNEQFF.

The chain carries TRBV4-2 and TRBJ1-1. The germline V gene has CDR1 LGHNA and CDR2 YNFKEQ. This CDR3 is built from 15 residues. The CDR3 here is CASSQARRERSEAFF.

The chain employs TRBV28 and TRBJ1-1. CDR3 length equals 15 residues. Per the germline V gene, CDR1 is MDHEN and CDR2 is SYDVKM. The CDR3 sequence: CASSPTQTSNTEAFF.

The chain couples TRBV29-1 to TRBJ2-5; the D call from TCRdb, TRBD2, cannot be confirmed without DNA. Germline assignment: CDR1 SQVTM and CDR2 ANQGSEA. This CDR3 contains 16 residues. CDR3 residues: CSVAPHPRLAPETQYF.

The chain recombines TRBV19 with TRBJ1-2; TCRdb indicates TRBD1, and absent DNA this call remains unverified. CDR3 size: 11 residues. CDR1 and CDR2 from the germline V gene are LNHDA and SQIVND (reference sequence). The CDR3 loop reads CASQGNYGYTF. Full variable domain (outside the CDR3, taken from reference TRBV19 and TRBJ1-2): DGGITQSPKYLFRKEGQNVTLSCEQNLNHDAMYWYRQDPGQGLRLIYYSQIVNDFQKGDIAEGYSVSREKKESFPLTVTSAQKNPTAFYLCASQGNYGYTFGSGTRLTVV.

This chain connects TRBV20-1 to TRBJ1-1. Germline V gene lookup returns CDR1 DFQATT and CDR2 SNEGSKA (reference sequence). The CDR3 spans 12 residues. The CDR3 loop reads CSAYPMNTEAFF.

V gene TRBV9 combines with J gene TRBJ1-1; the D call from TCRdb, TRBD1, cannot be confirmed without DNA. Germline V CDR1 and CDR2: SGDLS, YYNGEE. The CDR3 runs to 16 residues. This chain's CDR3 is CASSPFSGGPNTEAFF.

The chain carries TRBV6-2 or TRBV6-3 and TRBJ1-1. CDR3 length equals 14 residues. The germline gives CDR1 MNHEY, CDR2 SVGEGT. The CDR3 loop is CASGGPSGDTEAFF.

The chain uses TRBV7-8 and TRBJ2-7; TCRdb lists TRBD1, though no DNA is available to test this call. This CDR3 has 16 amino acids. Germline CDR1 is SGHVS and CDR2 is FQNEAQ. CDR3: CASSLSSAGPHYEQYF.

The genes are TRBV5-6 and TRBJ2-3. The CDR3 is made up of 16 amino acids. The germline CDR1 and CDR2 sequences are SGHDT and YYEEEE. The CDR3 region is CASSLAVRGFTDTQYF.

The chain has TRBV7-9 and TRBJ2-7. Germline values: CDR1 SEHNR, CDR2 FQNEAQ (reference sequence). This CDR3 is built from 14 residues. CDR3 sequence: CASSLVVGIYEQYF. Full variable domain (remainder filled in from reference TRBV7-9 and TRBJ2-7): DTGVSQNPRHKITKRGQNVTFRCDPISEHNRLYWYRQTLGQGPEFLTYFQNEAQLEKSRLLSDRFSAERPKGSFSTLEIQRTEQGDSAMYLCASSLVVGIYEQYFGPGTRLTVT.

The genes are TRBV5-1 and TRBJ2-3; TCRdb names TRBD2, which stays unverified in the absence of DNA. The CDR3 has 17 residues. In germline, CDR1 is SGHRS, CDR2 YFSETQ. This CDR3 reads CASSLALRGALRDTQYF.

CDR3 region: CASSLHTNTGELFF. The chain employs TRBV14 and TRBJ2-2. The germline gives CDR1 SGHDN, CDR2 FVKESK. This CDR3 has 14 amino acids.